The clone carrying this T cell receptor (beta chain) was picked up a small number of times. Documented time point: patch test 2, 6 weeks after DPC sensitization. Described treatment: therapeutic diphenylcyclopropenone sensitization with weekly scalp DPC. The data belong to a study of human T cells and chemical hapten exposure. About the research overall: Patients got weekly scalp diphenylcyclopropenone doses over the roughly 24-week study. The study patch tested 0.01% DPC on the upper back and read results at 6 days.

J was trimmed by 8 bases and V by 5 bases; bases with no gene match: 16. This CDR3 spans 17 amino acids. The germline CDR1 and CDR2 sequences are PRHDT and FYEKMQ (reference sequence). TCRdb used MiXCR to reprocess the RACE reads, holding one entry per CDR3 protein. Here the sample spans some 350,000 distinct CDR3 sequences, about 6% being singletons. Sequences were derived from whole blood, sampled in connection with sensitization to the hapten diphenylcyclopropenone (DPC). The chain has TRBV13 and TRBJ1-4, with TRBD1 matching over 8 bases. The TCR sequence derives from a woman aged 18-29 years with alopecia areata. Some clones in this sample may be carry-over from other donors' samples. CDR3 sequence (DNA): TGTGCCAGCAGCGCCTTACCCACAGGGGGTGAAGGGGAAAAACTGTTTTTT. Translated, it gives CASSALPTGGEGEKLFF. Based on the CDR3 plus reference TRBV13 and TRBJ1-4, the full variable domain is AAGVIQSPRHLIKEKRETATLKCYPIPRHDTVYWYQQGPGQDPQFLISFYEKMQSDKGSIPDRFSAQQFSDYHSELNMSSLELGDSALYFCASSALPTGGEGEKLFFGSGTQLSVL.